This TCR beta chain was found in a study of blood T cell repertoires in COVID-19. Study overall: The study drew acute and convalescent COVID-19 samples from the United States, Italy and Spain.

The data were produced by immunoSEQ multiplex PCR, yet TCRdb's version contains in-frame clones alone and is incomplete. Among 230,000 or so clones listed, approximately 92% were seen once. The CDR3 totals 14 residues. The V call is TRBV12-2, the J call TRBJ1-4; the listed D gene, TRBD1, was not tested against the DNA. TRBV12-2 is recorded as a pseudogene. The sequenced material came from peripheral blood. The clonotype comes from a woman aged 35 to 49 who had recovered from COVID-19. The CDR3 nucleotides are TGTGCAAGTCGCTCCCAGTTCGACAGTGAAAAACTGTTTTTT. Protein: CASRSQFDSEKLFF.